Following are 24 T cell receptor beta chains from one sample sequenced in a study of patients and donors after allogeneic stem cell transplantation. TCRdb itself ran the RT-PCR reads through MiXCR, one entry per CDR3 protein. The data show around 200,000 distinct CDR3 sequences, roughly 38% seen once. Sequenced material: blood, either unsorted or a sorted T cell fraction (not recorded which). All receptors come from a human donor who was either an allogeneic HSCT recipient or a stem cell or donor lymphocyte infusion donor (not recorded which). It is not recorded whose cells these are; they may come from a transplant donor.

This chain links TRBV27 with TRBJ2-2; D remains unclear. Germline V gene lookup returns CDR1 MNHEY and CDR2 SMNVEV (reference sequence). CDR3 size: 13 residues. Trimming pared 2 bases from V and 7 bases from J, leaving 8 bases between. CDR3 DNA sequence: TGTGCCAGCAGTTTAGGCCTTATCGGGGAGCTGTTTTTT. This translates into CASSLGLIGELFF.

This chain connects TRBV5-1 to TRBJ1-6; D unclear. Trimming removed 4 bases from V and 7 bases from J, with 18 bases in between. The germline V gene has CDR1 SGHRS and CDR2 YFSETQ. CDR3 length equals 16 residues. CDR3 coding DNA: TGCGCCAGCAGCCCGTCAACGGTGTTTGAAAATTCACCCCTCCACTTT. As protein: CASSPSTVFENSPLHF. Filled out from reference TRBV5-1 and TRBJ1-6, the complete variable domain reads KAGVTQTPRYLIKTRGQQVTLSCSPISGHRSVSWYQQTPGQGLQFLFEYFSETQRNKGNFPGRFSGRQFSNSRSEMNVSTLELGDSALYLCASSPSTVFENSPLHFGNGTRLTVT.

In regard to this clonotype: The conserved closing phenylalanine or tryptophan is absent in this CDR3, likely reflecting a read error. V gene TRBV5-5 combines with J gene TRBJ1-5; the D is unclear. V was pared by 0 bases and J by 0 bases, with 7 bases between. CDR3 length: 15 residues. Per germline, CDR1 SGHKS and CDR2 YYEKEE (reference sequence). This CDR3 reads CASSLGPYSNQPQHL. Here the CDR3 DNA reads TGTGCCAGCAGCTTGGGCCCTTATAGCAATCAGCCCCAGCATCTT.

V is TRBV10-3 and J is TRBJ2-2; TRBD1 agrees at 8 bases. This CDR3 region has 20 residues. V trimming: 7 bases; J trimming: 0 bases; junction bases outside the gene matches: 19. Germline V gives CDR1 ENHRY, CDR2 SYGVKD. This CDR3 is CAIKQHRGVATNSNTGELFF. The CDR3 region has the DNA TGTGCCATCAAGCAGCACAGGGGGGTGGCCACTAACTCGAACACCGGGGAGCTGTTTTTT.

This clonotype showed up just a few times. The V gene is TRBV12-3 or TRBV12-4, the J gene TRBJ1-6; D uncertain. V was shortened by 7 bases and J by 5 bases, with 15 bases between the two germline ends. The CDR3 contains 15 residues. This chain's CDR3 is CASTSTGGDNSPLHF. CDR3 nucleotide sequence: TGTGCCAGCACCTCCACGGGTGGGGATAATTCACCCCTCCACTTT.

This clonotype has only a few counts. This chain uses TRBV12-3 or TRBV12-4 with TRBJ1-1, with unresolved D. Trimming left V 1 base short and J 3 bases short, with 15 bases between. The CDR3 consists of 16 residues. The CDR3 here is CASSLGPPNRYTEAFF. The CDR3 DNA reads TGTGCCAGCAGTTTAGGACCTCCTAATAGGTACACTGAAGCTTTCTTT.

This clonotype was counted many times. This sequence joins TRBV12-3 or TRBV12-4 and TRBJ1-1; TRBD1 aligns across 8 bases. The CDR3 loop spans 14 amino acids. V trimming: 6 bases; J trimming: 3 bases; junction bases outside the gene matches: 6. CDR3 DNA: TGTGCCAGCAGCCGTCACAGGGGGTACACTGAAGCTTTCTTT. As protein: CASSRHRGYTEAFF.

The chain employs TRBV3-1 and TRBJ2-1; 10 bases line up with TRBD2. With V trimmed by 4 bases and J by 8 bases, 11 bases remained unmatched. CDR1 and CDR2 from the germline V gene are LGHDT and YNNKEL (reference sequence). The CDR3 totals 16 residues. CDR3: CASSRRRLAGEDEQFF. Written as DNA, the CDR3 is TGTGCCAGCAGCCGCAGGAGGCTAGCGGGGGAGGATGAGCAGTTCTTC.

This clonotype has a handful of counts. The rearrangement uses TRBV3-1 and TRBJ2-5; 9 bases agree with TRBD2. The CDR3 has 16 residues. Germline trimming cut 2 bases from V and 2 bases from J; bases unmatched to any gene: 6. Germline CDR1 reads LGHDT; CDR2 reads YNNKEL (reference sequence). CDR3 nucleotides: TGTGCCAGCAGCCAAACCGCTAGCGGGGCACAAGAGACCCAGTACTTC. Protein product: CASSQTASGAQETQYF.

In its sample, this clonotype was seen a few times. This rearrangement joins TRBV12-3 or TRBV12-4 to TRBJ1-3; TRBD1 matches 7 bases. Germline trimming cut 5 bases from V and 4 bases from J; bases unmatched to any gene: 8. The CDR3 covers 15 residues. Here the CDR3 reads CASSPKGAWGNTIYF. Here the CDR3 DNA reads TGTGCCAGCAGTCCAAAGGGGGCGTGGGGAAACACCATATATTTT.

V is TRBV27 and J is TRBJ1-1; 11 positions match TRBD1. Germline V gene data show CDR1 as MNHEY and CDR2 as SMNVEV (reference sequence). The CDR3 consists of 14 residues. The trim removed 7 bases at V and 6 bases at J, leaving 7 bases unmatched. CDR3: CASNRDRGLSEAFF. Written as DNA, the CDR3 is TGTGCCAGCAACCGGGACAGGGGGTTGTCTGAAGCTTTCTTT.

The DNA for the CDR3 is TGCAGTGCCGTACAGGGAAACTCCTATAATTCACCCCTCCACTTT. As protein: CSAVQGNSYNSPLHF. The chain links TRBV20-1 to TRBJ1-6; D is possibly TRBD1 (6 bases). Germline CDR1 is DFQATT and CDR2 is SNEGSKA (reference sequence). This CDR3 comprises 15 residues. V dropped 6 bases and J dropped 0 bases, with 12 bases sitting between them.

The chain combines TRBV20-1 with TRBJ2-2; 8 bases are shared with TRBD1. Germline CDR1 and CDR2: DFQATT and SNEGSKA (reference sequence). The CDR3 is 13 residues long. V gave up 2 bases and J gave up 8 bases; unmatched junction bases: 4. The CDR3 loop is CSARRTGSGELFF. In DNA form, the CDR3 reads TGCAGTGCTAGACGGACAGGGTCTGGGGAGCTGTTTTTT.

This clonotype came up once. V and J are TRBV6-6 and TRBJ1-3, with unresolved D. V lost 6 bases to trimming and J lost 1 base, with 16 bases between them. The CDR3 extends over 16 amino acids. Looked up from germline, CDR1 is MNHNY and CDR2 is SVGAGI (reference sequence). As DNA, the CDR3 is TGTGCCAGCAGCCGACCCGGTTACCCGTCTGGAAACACCATATATTTT. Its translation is CASSRPGYPSGNTIYF.

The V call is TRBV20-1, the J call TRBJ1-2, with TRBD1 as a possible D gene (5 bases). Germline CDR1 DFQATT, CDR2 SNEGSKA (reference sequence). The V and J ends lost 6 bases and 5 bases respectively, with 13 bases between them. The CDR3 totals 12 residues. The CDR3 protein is CSAALSGYGYTF. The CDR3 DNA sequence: TGCAGTGCCGCCCTTTCAGGGTATGGCTACACCTTC.

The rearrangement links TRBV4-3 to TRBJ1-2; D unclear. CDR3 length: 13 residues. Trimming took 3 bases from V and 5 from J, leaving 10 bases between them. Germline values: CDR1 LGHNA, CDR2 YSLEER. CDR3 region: CASSQGSWYGYTF. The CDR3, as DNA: TGCGCCAGCAGCCAGGGAAGTTGGTATGGCTACACCTTC.

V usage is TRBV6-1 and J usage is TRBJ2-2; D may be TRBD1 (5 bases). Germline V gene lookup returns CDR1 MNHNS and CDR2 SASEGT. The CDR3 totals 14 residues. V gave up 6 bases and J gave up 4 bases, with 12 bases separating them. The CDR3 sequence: CASSVQGVTGELFF. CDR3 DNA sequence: TGTGCCAGCAGCGTCCAGGGCGTCACCGGGGAGCTGTTTTTT.

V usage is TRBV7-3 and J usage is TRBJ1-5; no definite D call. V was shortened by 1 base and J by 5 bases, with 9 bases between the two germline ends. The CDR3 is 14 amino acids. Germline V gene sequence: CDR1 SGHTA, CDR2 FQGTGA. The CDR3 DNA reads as TGTGCCAGCAGCTTAAGACCCGGGGATCAGCCCCAGCATTTT. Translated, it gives CASSLRPGDQPQHF.

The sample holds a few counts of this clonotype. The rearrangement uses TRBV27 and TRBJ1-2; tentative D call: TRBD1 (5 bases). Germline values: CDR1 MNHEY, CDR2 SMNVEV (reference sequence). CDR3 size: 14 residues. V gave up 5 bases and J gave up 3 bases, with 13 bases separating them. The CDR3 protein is CASSARQRDYGYTF. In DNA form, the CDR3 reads TGTGCCAGCAGTGCCCGACAGAGAGACTATGGCTACACCTTC.

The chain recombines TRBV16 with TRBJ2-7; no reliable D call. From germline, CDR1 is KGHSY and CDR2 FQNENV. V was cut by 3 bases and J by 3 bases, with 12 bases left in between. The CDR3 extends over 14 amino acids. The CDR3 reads CASSHLSRSYEQYF. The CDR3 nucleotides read TGTGCCAGCAGCCACCTGAGCAGGAGCTACGAGCAGTACTTC.

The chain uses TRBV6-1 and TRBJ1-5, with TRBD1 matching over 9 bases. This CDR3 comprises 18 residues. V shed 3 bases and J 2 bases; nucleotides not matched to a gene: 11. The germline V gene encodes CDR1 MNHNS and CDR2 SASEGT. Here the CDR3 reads CASSDPGTGKRGNQPQHF. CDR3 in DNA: TGTGCCAGCAGTGATCCCGGGACAGGGAAGCGGGGCAATCAGCCCCAGCATTTT.

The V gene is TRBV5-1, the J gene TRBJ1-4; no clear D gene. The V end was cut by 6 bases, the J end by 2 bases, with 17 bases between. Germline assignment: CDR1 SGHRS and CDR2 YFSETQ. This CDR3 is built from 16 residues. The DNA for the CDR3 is TGCGCCAGCATGCGGGGAGCCTCGGGGACTAATGAAAAACTGTTTTTT. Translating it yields CASMRGASGTNEKLFF.

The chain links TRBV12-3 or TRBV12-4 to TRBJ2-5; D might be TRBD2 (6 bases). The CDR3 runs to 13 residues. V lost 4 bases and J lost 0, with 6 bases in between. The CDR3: CASSWDYQETQYF. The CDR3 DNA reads TGTGCCAGCAGTTGGGACTACCAAGAGACCCAGTACTTC.

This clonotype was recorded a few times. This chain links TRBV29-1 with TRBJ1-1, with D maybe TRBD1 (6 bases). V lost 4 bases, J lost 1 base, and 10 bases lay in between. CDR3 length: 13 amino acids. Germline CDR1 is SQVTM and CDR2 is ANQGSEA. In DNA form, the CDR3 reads TGCAGCGTTGCCGGACAGCAGAACACTGAAGCTTTCTTT. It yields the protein CSVAGQQNTEAFF.